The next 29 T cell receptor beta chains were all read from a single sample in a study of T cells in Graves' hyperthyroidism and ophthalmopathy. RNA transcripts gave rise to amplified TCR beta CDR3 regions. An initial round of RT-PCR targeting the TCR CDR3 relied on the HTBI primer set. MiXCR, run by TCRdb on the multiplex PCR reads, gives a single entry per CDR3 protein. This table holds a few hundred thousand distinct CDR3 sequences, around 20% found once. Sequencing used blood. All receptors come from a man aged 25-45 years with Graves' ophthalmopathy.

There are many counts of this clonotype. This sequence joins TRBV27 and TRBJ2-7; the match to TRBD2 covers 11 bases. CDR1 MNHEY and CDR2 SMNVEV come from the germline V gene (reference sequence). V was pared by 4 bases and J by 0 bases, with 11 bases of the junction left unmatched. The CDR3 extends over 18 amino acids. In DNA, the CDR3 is TGTGCCAGCAGTTCCTATTTTATTGGGACTAGCGGCTCCTACGAGCAGTACTTC. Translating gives CASSSYFIGTSGSYEQYF.

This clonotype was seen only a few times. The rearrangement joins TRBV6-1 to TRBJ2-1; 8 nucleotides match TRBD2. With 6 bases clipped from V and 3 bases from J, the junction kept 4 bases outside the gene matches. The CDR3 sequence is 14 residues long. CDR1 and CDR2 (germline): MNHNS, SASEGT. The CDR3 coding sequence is TGTGCCAGCAGACTCAGCGGGAGCTACAATGAGCAGTTCTTC. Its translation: CASRLSGSYNEQFF.

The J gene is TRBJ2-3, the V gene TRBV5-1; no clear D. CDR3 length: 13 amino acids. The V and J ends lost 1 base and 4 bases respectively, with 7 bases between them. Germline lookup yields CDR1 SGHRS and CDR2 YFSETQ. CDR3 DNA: TGCGCCAGCAGCTTGAGACTGGCAGATACGCAGTATTTT. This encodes CASSLRLADTQYF.

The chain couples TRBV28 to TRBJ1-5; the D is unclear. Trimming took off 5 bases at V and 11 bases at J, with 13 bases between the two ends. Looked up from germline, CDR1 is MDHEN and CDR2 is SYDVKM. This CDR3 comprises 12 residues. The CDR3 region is CASSPYKGAQHF. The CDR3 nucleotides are TGTGCCAGCAGTCCTTACAAGGGAGCCCAGCATTTT. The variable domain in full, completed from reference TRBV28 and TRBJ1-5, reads DVKVTQSSRYLVKRTGEKVFLECVQDMDHENMFWYRQDPGLGLRLIYFSYDVKMKEKGDIPEGYSVSREKKERFSLILESASTNQTSMYLCASSPYKGAQHFGDGTRLSIL.

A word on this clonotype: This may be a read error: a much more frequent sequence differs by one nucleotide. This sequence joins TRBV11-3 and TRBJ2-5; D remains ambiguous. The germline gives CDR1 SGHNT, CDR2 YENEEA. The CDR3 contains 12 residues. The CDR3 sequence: CAGSLDRGVQYF. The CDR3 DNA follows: TGTGCCGGCAGCTTAGATCGCGGAGTCCAGTACTTC.

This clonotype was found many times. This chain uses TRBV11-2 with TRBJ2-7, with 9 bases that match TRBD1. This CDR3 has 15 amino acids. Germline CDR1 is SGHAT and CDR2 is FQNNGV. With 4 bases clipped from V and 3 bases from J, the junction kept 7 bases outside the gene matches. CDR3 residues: CASSSGGTGNYEQYF. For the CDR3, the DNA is TGTGCCAGCAGCTCCGGGGGGACAGGGAACTACGAGCAGTACTTC.

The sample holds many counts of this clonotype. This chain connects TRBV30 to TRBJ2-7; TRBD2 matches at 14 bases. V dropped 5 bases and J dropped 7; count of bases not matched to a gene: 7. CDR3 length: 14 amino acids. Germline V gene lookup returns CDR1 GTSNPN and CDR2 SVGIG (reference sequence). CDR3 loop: CAWAGLAGGEEQYF. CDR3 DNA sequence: TGTGCCTGGGCAGGACTAGCGGGAGGAGAAGAGCAGTACTTC.

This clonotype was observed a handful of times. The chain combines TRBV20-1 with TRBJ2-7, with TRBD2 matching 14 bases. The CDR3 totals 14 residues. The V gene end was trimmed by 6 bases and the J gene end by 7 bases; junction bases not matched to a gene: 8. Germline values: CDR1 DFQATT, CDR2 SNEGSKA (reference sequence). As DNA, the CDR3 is TGCAGTGCCACGGGACTAGCGGGAGTACGTGAGCAGTACTTC. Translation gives CSATGLAGVREQYF.

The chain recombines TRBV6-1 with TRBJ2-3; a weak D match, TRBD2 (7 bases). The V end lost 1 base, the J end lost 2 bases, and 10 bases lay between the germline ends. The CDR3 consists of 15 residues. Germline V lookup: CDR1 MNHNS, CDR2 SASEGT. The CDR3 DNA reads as TGTGCCAGCAGTGAAGGGGGGGGGCACACAGATACGCAGTATTTT. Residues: CASSEGGGHTDTQYF.

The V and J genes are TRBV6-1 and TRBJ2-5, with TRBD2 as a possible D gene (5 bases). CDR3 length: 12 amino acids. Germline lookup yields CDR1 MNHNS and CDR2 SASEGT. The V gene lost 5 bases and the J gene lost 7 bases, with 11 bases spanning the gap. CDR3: CASSYSGGTQYF. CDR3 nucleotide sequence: TGTGCCAGCAGTTACAGCGGTGGGACCCAGTACTTC.

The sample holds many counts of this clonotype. In DNA, the CDR3 is TGTGCCAGCAGCCAAACGACAGGGGTTGACTATGGCTACACCTTC. It is translated as CASSQTTGVDYGYTF. The V and J genes are TRBV3-1 and TRBJ1-2; 8 bases match TRBD1. The ends lost 2 bases at V and 3 bases at J; junction bases unmatched: 5. The CDR3 sequence is 15 residues long. Germline values: CDR1 LGHDT, CDR2 YNNKEL (reference sequence).

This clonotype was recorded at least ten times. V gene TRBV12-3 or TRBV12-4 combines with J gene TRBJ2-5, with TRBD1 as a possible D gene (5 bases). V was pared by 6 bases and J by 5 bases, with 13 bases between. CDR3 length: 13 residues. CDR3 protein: CASRPGRVETQYF. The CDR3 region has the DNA TGTGCCAGCAGACCAGGGCGAGTGGAGACCCAGTACTTC.

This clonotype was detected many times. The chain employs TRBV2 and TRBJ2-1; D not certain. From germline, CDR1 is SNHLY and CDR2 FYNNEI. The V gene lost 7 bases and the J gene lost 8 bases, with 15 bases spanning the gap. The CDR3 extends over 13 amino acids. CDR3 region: CASIRDPPHEQFF. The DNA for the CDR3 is TGTGCCAGCATCCGAGACCCTCCTCATGAGCAGTTCTTC. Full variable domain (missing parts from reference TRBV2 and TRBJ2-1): EPEVTQTPSHQVTQMGQEVILRCVPISNHLYFYWYRQILGQKVEFLVSFYNNEISEKSEIFDDQFSVERPDGSNFTLKIRSTKLEDSAMYFCASIRDPPHEQFFGPGTRLTVL.

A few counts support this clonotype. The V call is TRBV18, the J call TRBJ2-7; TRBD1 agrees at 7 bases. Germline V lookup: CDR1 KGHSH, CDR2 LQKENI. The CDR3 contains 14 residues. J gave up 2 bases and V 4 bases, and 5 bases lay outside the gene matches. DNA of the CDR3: TGTGCCAGCTCACAACAGGGGCAGCCCTACGAGCAGTACTTC. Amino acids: CASSQQGQPYEQYF.

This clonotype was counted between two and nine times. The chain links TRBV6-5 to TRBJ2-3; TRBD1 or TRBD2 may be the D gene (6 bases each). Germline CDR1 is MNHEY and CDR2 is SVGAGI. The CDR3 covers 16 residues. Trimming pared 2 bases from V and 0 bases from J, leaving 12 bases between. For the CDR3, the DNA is TGTGCCAGCAGTTACAAAGGGGGGACCAGCACAGATACGCAGTATTTT. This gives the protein CASSYKGGTSTDTQYF.

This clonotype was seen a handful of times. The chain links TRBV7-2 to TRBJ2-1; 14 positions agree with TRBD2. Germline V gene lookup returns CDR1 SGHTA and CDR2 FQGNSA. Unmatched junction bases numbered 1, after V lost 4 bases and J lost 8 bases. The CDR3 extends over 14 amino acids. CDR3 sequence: CASSSGLAGDEQFF. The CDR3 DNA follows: TGTGCCAGCAGCTCGGGACTAGCGGGAGATGAGCAGTTCTTC.

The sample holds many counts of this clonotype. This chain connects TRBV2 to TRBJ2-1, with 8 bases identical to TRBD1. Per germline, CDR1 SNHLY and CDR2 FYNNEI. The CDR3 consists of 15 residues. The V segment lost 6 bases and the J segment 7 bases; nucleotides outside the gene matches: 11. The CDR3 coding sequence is TGTGCCAGCAGCGTGGGACAGGTAGATGGGAATGAGCAGTTCTTC. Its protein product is CASSVGQVDGNEQFF.

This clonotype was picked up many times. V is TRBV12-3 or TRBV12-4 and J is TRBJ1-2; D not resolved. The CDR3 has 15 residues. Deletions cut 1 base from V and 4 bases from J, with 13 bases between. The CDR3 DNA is TGTGCCAGCAGTTTAGGCAGAACTACCATCTATGGCTACACCTTC. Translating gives CASSLGRTTIYGYTF.

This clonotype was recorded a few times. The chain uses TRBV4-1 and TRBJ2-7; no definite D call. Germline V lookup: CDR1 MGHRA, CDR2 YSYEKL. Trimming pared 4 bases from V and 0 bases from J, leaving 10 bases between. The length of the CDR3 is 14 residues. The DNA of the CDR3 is TGCGCCAGCAGCCGGGGAACAGTCTCCTACGAGCAGTACTTC. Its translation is CASSRGTVSYEQYF.

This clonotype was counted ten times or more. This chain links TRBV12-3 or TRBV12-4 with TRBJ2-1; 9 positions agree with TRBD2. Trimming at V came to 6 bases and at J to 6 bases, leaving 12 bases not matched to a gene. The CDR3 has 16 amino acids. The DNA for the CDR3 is TGTGCCAGCAGGGCCCTAGGGCTAGCGGGATCCAATGAGCAGTTCTTC. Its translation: CASRALGLAGSNEQFF.

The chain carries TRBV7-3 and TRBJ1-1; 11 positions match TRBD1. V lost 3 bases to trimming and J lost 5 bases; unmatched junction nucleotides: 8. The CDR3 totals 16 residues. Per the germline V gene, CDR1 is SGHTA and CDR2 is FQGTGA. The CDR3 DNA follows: TGTGCCAGCAGCTTCGGATCCGGGACAGGGGGAACTGAAGCTTTCTTT. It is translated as CASSFGSGTGGTEAFF.

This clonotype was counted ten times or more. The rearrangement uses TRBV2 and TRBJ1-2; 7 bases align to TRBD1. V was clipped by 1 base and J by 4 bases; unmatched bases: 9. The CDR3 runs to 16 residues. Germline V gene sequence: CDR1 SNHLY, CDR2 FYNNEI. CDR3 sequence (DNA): TGTGCCAGCAGTGAAGGGACAGGAGGCATGGTCTATGGCTACACCTTC. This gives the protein CASSEGTGGMVYGYTF.

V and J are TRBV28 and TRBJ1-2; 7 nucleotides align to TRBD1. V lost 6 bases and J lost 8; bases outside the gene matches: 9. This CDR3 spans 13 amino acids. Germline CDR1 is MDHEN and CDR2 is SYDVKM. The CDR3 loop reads CASRSGTDWGYTF. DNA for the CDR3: TGTGCCAGCAGATCCGGGACAGACTGGGGCTACACCTTC.

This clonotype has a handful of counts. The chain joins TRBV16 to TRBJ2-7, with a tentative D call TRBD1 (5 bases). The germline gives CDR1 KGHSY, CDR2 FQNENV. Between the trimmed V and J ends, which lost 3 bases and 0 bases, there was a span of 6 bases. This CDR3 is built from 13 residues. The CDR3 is CASSHDSSYEQYF. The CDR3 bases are TGTGCCAGCAGCCACGACAGCTCCTACGAGCAGTACTTC. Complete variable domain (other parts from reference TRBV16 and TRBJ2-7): GEEVAQTPKHLVRGEGQKAKLYCAPIKGHSYVFWYQQVLKNEFKFLISFQNENVFDETGMPKERFSAKCLPNSPCSLEIQATKLEDSAVYFCASSHDSSYEQYFGPGTRLTVT.

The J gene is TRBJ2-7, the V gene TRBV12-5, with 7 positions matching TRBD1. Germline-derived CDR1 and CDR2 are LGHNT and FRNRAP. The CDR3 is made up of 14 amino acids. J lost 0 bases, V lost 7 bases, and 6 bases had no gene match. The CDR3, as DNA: TGTGCTAGTGCCACGACAGGGATCTCCTACGAGCAGTACTTC. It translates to CASATTGISYEQYF.

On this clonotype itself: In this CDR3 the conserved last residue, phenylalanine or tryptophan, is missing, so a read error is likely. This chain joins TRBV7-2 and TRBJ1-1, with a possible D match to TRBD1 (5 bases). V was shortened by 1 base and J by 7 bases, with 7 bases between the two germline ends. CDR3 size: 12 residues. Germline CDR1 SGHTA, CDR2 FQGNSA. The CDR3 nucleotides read TGTGCCAGCAGCTTAGGGGGGAGTGAAGCTTTCCTT. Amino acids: CASSLGGSEAFL.

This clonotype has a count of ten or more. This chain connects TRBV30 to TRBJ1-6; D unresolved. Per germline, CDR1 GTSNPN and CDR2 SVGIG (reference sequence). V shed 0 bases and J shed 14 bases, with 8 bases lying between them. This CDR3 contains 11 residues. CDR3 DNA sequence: TGTGCCTGGAGTGTAGGGTCGGCCCTCCACTTT. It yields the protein CAWSVGSALHF.

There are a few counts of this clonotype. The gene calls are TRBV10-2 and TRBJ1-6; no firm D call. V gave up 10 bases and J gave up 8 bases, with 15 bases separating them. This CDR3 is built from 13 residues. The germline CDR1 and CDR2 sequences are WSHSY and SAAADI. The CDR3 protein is CATRRQEDSPLHF. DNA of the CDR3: TGCGCCACCCGACGCCAGGAGGATTCACCCCTCCACTTT.

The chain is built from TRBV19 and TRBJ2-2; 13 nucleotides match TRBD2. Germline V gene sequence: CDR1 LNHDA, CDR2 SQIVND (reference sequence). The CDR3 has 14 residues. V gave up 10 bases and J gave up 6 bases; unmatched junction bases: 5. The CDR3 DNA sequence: TGTGCCACCAGGACTAGCGGGAGTGCCGGGGAGCTGTTTTTT. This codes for CATRTSGSAGELFF.